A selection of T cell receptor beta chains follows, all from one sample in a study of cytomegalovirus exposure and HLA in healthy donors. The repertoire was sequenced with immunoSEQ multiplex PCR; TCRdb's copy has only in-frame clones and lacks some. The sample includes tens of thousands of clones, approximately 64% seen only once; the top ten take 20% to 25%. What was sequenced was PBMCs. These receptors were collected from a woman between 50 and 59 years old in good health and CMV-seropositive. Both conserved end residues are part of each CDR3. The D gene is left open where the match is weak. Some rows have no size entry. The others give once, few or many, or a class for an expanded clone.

cdr3_aa: CASSQSVRVQETQYF; cdr3_nt: TGCGCCAGCAGTCAAAGTGTCCGGGTTCAAGAGACCCAGTACTTC; j_call: TRBJ2-5; v_call: TRBV23-1; clone_size: .; d_call: .
cdr3_aa: CAWSATGAEGQPQHF; cdr3_nt: TGTGCCTGGAGTGCCACAGGGGCGGAGGGACAGCCCCAGCATTTT; j_call: TRBJ1-5; v_call: TRBV30; clone_size: .; d_call: TRBD1
cdr3_aa: CATNKQAGNSPLHF; cdr3_nt: TGTGCCACCAATAAACAGGCGGGGAATTCACCCCTCCACTTT; j_call: TRBJ1-6; v_call: TRBV6-5; clone_size: few; d_call: .
cdr3_aa: CATSRVGTGNTEAFF; cdr3_nt: TGTGCCACCAGCAGAGTGGGGACAGGGAACACTGAAGCTTTCTTT; j_call: TRBJ1-1; v_call: TRBV15; clone_size: few; d_call: TRBD1
cdr3_aa: CASSYYPGSNQPQHF; cdr3_nt: TGTGCCAGCAGTTACTACCCAGGTAGCAATCAGCCCCAGCATTTT; j_call: TRBJ1-5; v_call: TRBV6-5; clone_size: .; d_call: .
cdr3_aa: CASSITSGAYNEQFF; cdr3_nt: TGTGCCAGTAGTATAACTAGCGGCGCCTACAATGAGCAGTTCTTC; j_call: TRBJ2-1; v_call: TRBV19; clone_size: .; d_call: TRBD2
cdr3_aa: CASSRTGALATNEKLFF; cdr3_nt: TGTGCCAGCAGTCGGACAGGAGCCCTTGCAACTAATGAAAAACTGTTTTTT; j_call: TRBJ1-4; v_call: TRBV5-6; clone_size: .; d_call: TRBD1
cdr3_aa: CASSLWGLDSGNTIYF; cdr3_nt: TGTGCCAGCAGTTTATGGGGGCTAGACTCTGGAAACACCATATATTTT; j_call: TRBJ1-3; v_call: TRBV28; clone_size: .; d_call: .
cdr3_aa: CASSLGGGNNQPQHF; cdr3_nt: TGCGCCAGCAGCTTGGGTGGGGGGAACAATCAGCCCCAGCATTTT; j_call: TRBJ1-5; v_call: TRBV5-1; clone_size: few; d_call: .
cdr3_aa: CASSPWEAGYGYTF; cdr3_nt: TGCGCCAGCAGCCCATGGGAGGCAGGGTATGGCTACACCTTC; j_call: TRBJ1-2; v_call: TRBV4-1; clone_size: few; d_call: .